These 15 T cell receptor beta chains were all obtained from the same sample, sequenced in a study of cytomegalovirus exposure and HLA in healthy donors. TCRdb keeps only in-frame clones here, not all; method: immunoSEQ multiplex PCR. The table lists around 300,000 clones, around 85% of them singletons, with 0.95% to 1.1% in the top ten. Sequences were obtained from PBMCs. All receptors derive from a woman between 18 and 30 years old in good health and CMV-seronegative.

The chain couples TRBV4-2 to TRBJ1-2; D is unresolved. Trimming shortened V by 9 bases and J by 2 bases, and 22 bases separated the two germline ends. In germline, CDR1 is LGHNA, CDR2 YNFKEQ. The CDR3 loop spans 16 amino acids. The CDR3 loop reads CASSSADREGNYGYTF. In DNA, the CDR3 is TGTGCCAGTTCTTCAGCGGACCGAGAAGGCAACTATGGCTACACCTTC.

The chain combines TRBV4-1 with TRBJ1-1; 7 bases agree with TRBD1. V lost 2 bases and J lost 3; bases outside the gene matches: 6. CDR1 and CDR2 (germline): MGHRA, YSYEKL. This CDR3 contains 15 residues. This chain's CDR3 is CASSQPLQGYTEAFF. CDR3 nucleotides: TGCGCCAGCAGCCAACCTTTACAGGGGTACACTGAAGCTTTCTTT.

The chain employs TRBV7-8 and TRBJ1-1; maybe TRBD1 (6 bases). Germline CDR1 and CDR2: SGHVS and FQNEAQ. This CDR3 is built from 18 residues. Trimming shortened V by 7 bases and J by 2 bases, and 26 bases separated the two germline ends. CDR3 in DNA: TGTGCCAGCATCAACATAAGGCAGGGGCCGGGAAAAAACACTGAAGCTTTCTTT. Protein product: CASINIRQGPGKNTEAFF.

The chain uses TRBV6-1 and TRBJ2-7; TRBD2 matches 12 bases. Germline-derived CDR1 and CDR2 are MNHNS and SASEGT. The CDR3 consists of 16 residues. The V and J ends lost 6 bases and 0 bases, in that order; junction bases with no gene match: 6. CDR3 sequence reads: CASREILAGGSYEQYF. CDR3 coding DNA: TGTGCCAGCAGAGAAATACTAGCGGGAGGCTCCTACGAGCAGTACTTC.

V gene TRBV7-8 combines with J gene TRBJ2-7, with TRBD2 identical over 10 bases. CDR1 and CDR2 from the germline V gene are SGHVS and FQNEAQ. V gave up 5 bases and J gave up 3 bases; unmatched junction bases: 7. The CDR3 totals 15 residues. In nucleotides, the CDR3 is TGTGCCAGCAGCCAGCTAGCGGGAGTTCGCTACGAGCAGTACTTC. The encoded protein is CASSQLAGVRYEQYF.

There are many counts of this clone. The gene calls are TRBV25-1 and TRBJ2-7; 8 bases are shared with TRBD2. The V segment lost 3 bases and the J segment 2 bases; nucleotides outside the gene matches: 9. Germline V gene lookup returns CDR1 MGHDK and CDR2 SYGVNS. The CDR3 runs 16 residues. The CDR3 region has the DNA TGTGCCAGCAGTGAGCCAAGCGGGAGAGGGACCTACGAGCAGTACTTC. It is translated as CASSEPSGRGTYEQYF.

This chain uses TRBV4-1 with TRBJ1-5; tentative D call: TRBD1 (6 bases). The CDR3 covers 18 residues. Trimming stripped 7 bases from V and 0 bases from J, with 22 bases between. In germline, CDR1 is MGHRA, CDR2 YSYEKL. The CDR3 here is CASTAGPGVGYSNQPQHF. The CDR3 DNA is TGCGCCAGCACCGCGGGCCCAGGGGTCGGCTATAGCAATCAGCCCCAGCATTTT.

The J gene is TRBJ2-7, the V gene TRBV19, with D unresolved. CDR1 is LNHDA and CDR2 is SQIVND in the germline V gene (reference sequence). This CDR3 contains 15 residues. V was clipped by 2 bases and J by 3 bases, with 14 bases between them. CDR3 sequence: CASSILAGWYYEQYF. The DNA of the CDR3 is TGTGCCAGTAGTATATTAGCCGGCTGGTACTACGAGCAGTACTTC.

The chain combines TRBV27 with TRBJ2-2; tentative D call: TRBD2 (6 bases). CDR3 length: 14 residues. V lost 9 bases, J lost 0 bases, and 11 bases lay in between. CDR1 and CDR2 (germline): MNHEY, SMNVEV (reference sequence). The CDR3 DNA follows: TGTGCCAGTCGGAGGGTACCGAACACCGGGGAGCTGTTTTTT. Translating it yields CASRRVPNTGELFF.

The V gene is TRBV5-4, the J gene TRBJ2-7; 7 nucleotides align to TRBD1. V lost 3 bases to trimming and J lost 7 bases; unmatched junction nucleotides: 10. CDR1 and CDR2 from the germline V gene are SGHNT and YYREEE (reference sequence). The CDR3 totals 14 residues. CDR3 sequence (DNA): TGTGCCAGCAGCTACCCAGACAGGGTGAATGAGCAGTACTTC. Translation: CASSYPDRVNEQYF.

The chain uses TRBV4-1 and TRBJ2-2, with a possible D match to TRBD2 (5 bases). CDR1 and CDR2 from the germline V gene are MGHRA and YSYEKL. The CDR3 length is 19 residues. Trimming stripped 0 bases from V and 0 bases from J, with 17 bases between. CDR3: CASSQERVRAESNTGELFF. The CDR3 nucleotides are TGCGCCAGCAGCCAAGAAAGAGTAAGAGCGGAGTCGAACACCGGGGAGCTGTTTTTT.

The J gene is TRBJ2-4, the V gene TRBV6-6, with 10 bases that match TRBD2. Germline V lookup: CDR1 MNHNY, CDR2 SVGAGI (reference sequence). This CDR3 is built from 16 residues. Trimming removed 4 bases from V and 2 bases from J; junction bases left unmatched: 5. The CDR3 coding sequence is TGTGCCAGCAGTTTAGAAGCGGGGGGGTCCAAAAACATTCAGTACTTC. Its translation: CASSLEAGGSKNIQYF.

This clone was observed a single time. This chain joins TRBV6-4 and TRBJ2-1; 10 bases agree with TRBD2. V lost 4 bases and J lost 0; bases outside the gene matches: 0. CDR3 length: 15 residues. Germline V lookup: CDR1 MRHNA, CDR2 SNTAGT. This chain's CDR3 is CASSGTSGSYNEQFF. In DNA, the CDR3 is TGTGCCAGCAGTGGGACTAGCGGCTCCTACAATGAGCAGTTCTTC.

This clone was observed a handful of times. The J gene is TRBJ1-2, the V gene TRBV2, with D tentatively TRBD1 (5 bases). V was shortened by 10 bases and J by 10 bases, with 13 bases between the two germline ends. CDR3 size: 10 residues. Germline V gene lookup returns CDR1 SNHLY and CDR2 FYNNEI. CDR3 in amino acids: CAIGGLDYTF. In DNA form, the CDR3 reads TGTGCCATCGGGGGGTTGGACTACACCTTC.

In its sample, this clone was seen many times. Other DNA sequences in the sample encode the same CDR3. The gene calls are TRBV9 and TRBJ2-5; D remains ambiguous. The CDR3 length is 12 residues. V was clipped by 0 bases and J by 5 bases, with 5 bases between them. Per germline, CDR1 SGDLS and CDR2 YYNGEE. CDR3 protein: CASSVDGETQYF. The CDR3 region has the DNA TGTGCCAGCAGCGTAGATGGCGAGACCCAGTACTTC. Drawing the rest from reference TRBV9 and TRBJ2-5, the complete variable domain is DSGVTQTPKHLITATGQRVTLRCSPRSGDLSVYWYQQSLDQGLQFLIQYYNGEERAKGNILERFSAQQFPDLHSELNLSSLELGDSALYFCASSVDGETQYFGPGTRLLVL.